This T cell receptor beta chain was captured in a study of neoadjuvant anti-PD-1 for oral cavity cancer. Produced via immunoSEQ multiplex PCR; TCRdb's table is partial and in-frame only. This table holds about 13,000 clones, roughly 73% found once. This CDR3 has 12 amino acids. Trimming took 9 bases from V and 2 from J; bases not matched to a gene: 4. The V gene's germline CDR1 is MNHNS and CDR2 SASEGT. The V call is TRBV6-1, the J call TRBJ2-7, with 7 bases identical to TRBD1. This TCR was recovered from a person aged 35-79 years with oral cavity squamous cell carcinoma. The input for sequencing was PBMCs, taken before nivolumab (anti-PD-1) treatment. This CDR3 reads CASSGQTYEQYF. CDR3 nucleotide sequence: TGTGCCAGTTCGGGACAGACCTACGAGCAGTACTTC.